These T cell receptor beta chains were read from a single sample in a study of blood T cell repertoires in COVID-19. Only in-frame clones appear in the TCRdb table, and some are missing; sequencing was by immunoSEQ multiplex PCR. The table has around 140,000 clones, almost 85% seen once. Sequenced sample: peripheral blood. The receptors come from a human donor with acute or convalescent COVID-19. The donor label of this sample is uncertain. CDR3s include the opening cysteine and the closing phenylalanine or tryptophan. The D gene is left open where the match is weak. The size of a clone is reported for some rows only, either as once, few or many, or as a class for expanded clones.

J gene,V gene,D gene,clone size,CDR3 protein,CDR3 DNA
TRBJ1-2,TRBV5-1,TRBD1,.,CASSLVSGQGRGYTF,TGCGCCAGCAGCTTGGTTTCAGGACAGGGCCGTGGCTACACCTTC
TRBJ2-2,TRBV4-2,TRBD2,.,CASSHLATSGGALDTGELFF,TGTGCCAGCAGCCACCTCGCCACTAGCGGGGGGGCCTTAGACACCGGGGAGCTGTTTTTT
TRBJ2-5,TRBV3-1/TRBV3-2,.,.,CASSQPSPGLTYQETQYF,TGTGCCAGCAGCCAACCCAGCCCGGGACTCACGTACCAAGAGACCCAGTACTTC
TRBJ1-2,TRBV29-1,.,.,CSVGGGTLAYGYTF,TGCAGCGTTGGGGGGGGAACCCTTGCGTATGGCTACACCTTC
TRBJ2-7,TRBV9,.,.,CASSVAPGPSYEQYF,TGTGCCAGCAGCGTAGCCCCGGGTCCTTCCTACGAGCAGTACTTC
TRBJ1-3,TRBV12-3/TRBV12-4,.,.,CASTTPGVNTIYF,TGTGCCAGCACCACACCCGGGGTAAACACCATATATTTT
TRBJ1-1,TRBV7-3,.,.,CASSDSHDTEAFF,TGTGCCAGCAGCGACAGTCACGACACTGAAGCTTTCTTT
TRBJ2-7,TRBV9,.,few,CASSVSAVGSGYEQYF,TGTGCCAGCAGCGTGTCCGCAGTAGGGTCGGGATACGAGCAGTACTTC
TRBJ1-5,TRBV30,TRBD1,.,CAWSVGGGRQPQHF,TGTGCCTGGAGTGTAGGAGGGGGCAGGCAGCCCCAGCATTTT
TRBJ1-3,TRBV30,.,.,CAWSKGGNTIYF,TGTGCCTGGAGTAAGGGGGGAAACACCATATATTTT
TRBJ1-2,TRBV5-6,.,.,CASSSYHRVDGYTF,TGTGCCAGCAGCTCGTACCACAGGGTGGATGGCTACACCTTC
TRBJ1-1,TRBV18,TRBD1,.,CASSDRTGSMNTEAFF,TGTGCCAGCTCAGATAGGACAGGTTCAATGAACACTGAAGCTTTCTTT
TRBJ2-2,TRBV4-1,.,.,CASSQDYGGFTGELFF,TGCGCCAGCAGCCAAGATTACGGGGGATTCACCGGGGAGCTGTTTTTT
TRBJ2-7,TRBV25-1,TRBD1,.,CASRGTGGNYEQYF,TGTGCCAGCAGGGGGACAGGGGGGAACTACGAGCAGTACTTC
TRBJ2-7,TRBV2,.,.,CASSASYEQYF,TGTGCCAGCAGTGCATCCTACGAGCAGTACTTC
TRBJ1-2,TRBV29-1,TRBD1,.,CSVMVPGGSGYTF,TGCAGCGTGATGGTTCCAGGGGGCTCTGGCTACACCTTC
TRBJ1-2,TRBV5-1,TRBD1,.,CASSLGGQVTNYGYTF,TGCGCCAGCAGCTTGGGGGGACAGGTGACTAACTATGGCTACACCTTC
TRBJ1-2,TRBV6-5,TRBD1,few,CASSLDGTGGNGYTF,TGTGCCAGCAGCTTAGATGGGACAGGGGGGAATGGCTACACCTTC
TRBJ1-5,TRBV5-5,TRBD1,.,CASSRQGTGAEGNQPQHF,TGTGCCAGCAGCAGGCAGGGGACAGGGGCGGAGGGCAATCAGCCCCAGCATTTT
TRBJ2-3,TRBV7-8,TRBD1,.,CASRKGAHFTDTQYF,TGTGCCAGCAGGAAGGGGGCCCATTTCACAGATACGCAGTATTTT
TRBJ1-3,TRBV29-1,.,.,CSVTTGNTIYF,TGCAGCGTTACTACAGGGAACACCATATATTTT
TRBJ2-7,TRBV4-2,.,.,CASSQGQGQYYEQYF,TGTGCCAGCAGCCAGGGGCAGGGGCAGTACTACGAGCAGTACTTC
TRBJ1-1,TRBV3-1/TRBV3-2,.,.,CASSQRQQNTEAFF,TGTGCCAGCAGCCAAAGACAGCAGAACACTGAAGCTTTCTTT
TRBJ2-5,TRBV18,TRBD1,.,CASSWTGSMETQYF,TGTGCCAGCTCCTGGACAGGTTCTATGGAGACCCAGTACTTC
TRBJ2-1,TRBV3-1/TRBV3-2,.,.,CASSLTEGGNEQFF,TGTGCCAGCAGCCTTACCGAGGGGGGGAATGAGCAGTTCTTC
TRBJ1-4,TRBV3-1/TRBV3-2,.,.,CASSLDATRARPLFF,TGTGCCAGCAGCCTCGACGCGACTAGAGCCCGCCCACTGTTTTTT
TRBJ2-5,TRBV19,TRBD2,.,CATDPGGGRETQYF,TGTGCCACCGACCCCGGGGGGGGGAGGGAGACCCAGTACTTC
TRBJ2-6,TRBV27,TRBD2,.,CASSFRLAGDRSGANVLTF,TGTGCCAGCAGTTTTCGACTAGCGGGGGATCGCTCTGGGGCCAACGTCCTGACTTTC
TRBJ2-1,TRBV19,TRBD2,.,CASSIERAGGPRGNEQFF,TGTGCCAGTAGTATAGAAAGAGCGGGGGGGCCTCGAGGCAATGAGCAGTTCTTC
TRBJ1-5,TRBV29-1,TRBD1,once,CSVRQGGQPQHF,TGCAGCGTCCGACAGGGGGGTCAGCCCCAGCATTTT
TRBJ1-1,TRBV10-3,.,.,CAISEEQSAEAFF,TGTGCCATCAGTGAAGAGCAATCGGCTGAAGCTTTCTTT
TRBJ1-6,TRBV10-3,TRBD1,.,CAISSRTGGSNSPLHF,TGTGCCATCAGTTCCAGGACAGGGGGTAGTAATTCACCCCTCCACTTT
TRBJ1-3,TRBV28,.,.,CASSTAWSSGNTIYF,TGTGCCAGCAGCACGGCCTGGAGCTCTGGAAACACCATATATTTT
TRBJ1-6,TRBV3-1/TRBV3-2,.,.,CASSQLAPPGSPLHF,TGTGCCAGCAGCCAATTGGCCCCACCGGGTTCACCCCTCCACTTT
TRBJ1-1,TRBV7-8,TRBD1,.,CASSPRTGGNTEAFF,TGTGCCAGCAGCCCACGGACAGGGGGGAACACTGAAGCTTTCTTT
TRBJ1-1,TRBV27,.,once,CASRTTGVFSPEAFF,TGTGCCAGCAGGACGACAGGTGTGTTTTCTCCTGAAGCTTTCTTT
TRBJ1-6,TRBV9,TRBD1,.,CASSGGTGGSPLHF,TGTGCCAGCAGCGGTGGGACAGGGGGCTCACCCCTCCACTTT
TRBJ1-1,TRBV27,TRBD1,.,CASSSDREGDEAFF,TGTGCCAGCAGTTCGGACAGGGAGGGAGATGAAGCTTTCTTT
TRBJ2-5,TRBV24-1,TRBD1,.,CATRNRDRVQGTQYF,TGTGCCACCAGGAACCGGGACAGGGTCCAAGGGACCCAGTACTTC
TRBJ1-6,TRBV14,TRBD1,few,CASSPRTGGNSPLHF,TGTGCCAGCAGCCCCCGGACAGGGGGTAATTCACCCCTCCACTTT
TRBJ1-1,TRBV5-1,TRBD1,.,CASAEGARGTEAFF,TGCGCCAGCGCCGAGGGGGCTCGAGGCACTGAAGCTTTCTTT
TRBJ2-7,TRBV30,TRBD2,.,CARSPKGTSRVYEQYF,TGTGCTCGGAGTCCCAAAGGGACTAGTAGGGTCTACGAGCAGTACTTC
TRBJ1-1,TRBV7-2,.,.,CASSNQGTNTEAFF,TGTGCCAGCAGCAATCAGGGGACGAACACTGAAGCTTTCTTT
TRBJ1-6,TRBV19,.,.,CASSIQGSTYNSPLHF,TGTGCCAGTAGTATTCAGGGGAGCACCTATAATTCACCCCTCCACTTT
TRBJ1-1,TRBV7-9,.,few,CASSPEGFRAEAFF,TGTGCCAGCAGTCCGGAGGGATTTCGCGCTGAAGCTTTCTTT